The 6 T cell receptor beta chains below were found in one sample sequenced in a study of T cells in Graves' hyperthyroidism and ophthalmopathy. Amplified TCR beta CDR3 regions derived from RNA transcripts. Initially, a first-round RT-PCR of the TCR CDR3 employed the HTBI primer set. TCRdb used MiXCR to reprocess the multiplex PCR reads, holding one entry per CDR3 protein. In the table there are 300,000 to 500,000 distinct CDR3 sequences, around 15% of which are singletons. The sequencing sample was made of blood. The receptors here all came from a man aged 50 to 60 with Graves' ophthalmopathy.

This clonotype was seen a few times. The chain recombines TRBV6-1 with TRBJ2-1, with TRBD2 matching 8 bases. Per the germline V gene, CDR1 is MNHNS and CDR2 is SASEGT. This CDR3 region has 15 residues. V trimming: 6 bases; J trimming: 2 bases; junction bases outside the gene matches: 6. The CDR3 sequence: CASSELGLAYNEQFF. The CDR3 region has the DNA TGTGCCAGCAGCGAACTGGGACTAGCCTACAATGAGCAGTTCTTC.

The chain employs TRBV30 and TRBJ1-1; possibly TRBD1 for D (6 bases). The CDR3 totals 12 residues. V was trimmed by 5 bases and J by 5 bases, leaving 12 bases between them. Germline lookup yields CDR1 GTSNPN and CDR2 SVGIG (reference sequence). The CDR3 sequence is CAWEQGGTEAFF. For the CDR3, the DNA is TGTGCCTGGGAACAGGGAGGGACTGAAGCTTTCTTT.

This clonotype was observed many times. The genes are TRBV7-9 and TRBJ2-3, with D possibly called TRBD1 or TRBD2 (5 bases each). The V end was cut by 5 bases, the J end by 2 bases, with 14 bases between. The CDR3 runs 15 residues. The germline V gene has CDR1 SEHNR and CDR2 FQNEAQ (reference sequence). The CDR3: CASSEDRDHTDTQYF. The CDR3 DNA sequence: TGTGCCAGCAGCGAGGACCGGGACCACACAGATACGCAGTATTTT.

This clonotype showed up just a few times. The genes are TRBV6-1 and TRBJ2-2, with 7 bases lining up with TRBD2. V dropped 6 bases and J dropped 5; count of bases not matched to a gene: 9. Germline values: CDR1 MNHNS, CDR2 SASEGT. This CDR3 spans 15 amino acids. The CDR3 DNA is TGTGCCAGCAGACGAGGACTAGTAGCTACCGGGGAGCTGTTTTTT. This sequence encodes CASRRGLVATGELFF.

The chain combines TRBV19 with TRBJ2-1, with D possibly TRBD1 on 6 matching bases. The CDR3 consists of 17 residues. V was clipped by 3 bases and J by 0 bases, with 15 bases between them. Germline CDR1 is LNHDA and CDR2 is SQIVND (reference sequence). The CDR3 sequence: CASSITGTKSSYNEQFF. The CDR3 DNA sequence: TGTGCCAGTAGTATTACCGGGACAAAAAGCTCCTACAATGAGCAGTTCTTC. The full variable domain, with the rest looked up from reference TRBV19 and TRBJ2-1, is DGGITQSPKYLFRKEGQNVTLSCEQNLNHDAMYWYRQDPGQGLRLIYYSQIVNDFQKGDIAEGYSVSREKKESFPLTVTSAQKNPTAFYLCASSITGTKSSYNEQFFGPGTRLTVL.

CDR3 loop: CASSQDAAGNSPLHF. CDR3 nucleotide sequence: TGTGCCAGCAGCCAAGACGCGGCGGGTAATTCACCCCTCCACTTT. This sequence joins TRBV3-1 and TRBJ1-6, with D hard to call. The ends were cut back, 0 bases at V and 6 bases at J, with 9 bases in the middle. The CDR3 has 15 residues. CDR1 is LGHDT, CDR2 YNNKEL, per germline (reference sequence). Full variable domain (rest looked up from reference TRBV3-1 and TRBJ1-6): DTAVSQTPKYLVTQMGNDKSIKCEQNLGHDTMYWYKQDSKKFLKIMFSYNNKELIINETVPNRFSPKSPDKAHLNLHINSLELGDSAVYFCASSQDAAGNSPLHFGNGTRLTVT.